The 28 T cell receptor beta chains listed next were all sequenced from one sample in a study of T cells in localized non-small cell lung cancer. The table came from immunoSEQ multiplex PCR; TCRdb's copy has only in-frame clones and leaves some out. The sample yields about 59,000 clones, roughly nine tenths seen once. The material was peripheral blood, obtained before any cancer treatment. These receptors were taken from a man between 40 and 69 years old with stage I lung adenocarcinoma.

The rearrangement joins TRBV9 to TRBJ1-2; 10 bases match TRBD1. Germline lookup yields CDR1 SGDLS and CDR2 YYNGEE. The CDR3 spans 17 residues. The J segment lost 4 bases and the V segment lost 4 bases, leaving 13 bases of the junction unmatched. CDR3 nucleotides: TGTGCCAGCAGCTTCTCCGGGACAGGGGCCTTAAGCTATGGCTACACCTTC. Residues: CASSFSGTGALSYGYTF.

The rearrangement uses TRBV18 and TRBJ2-3; no clear D gene. The germline V gene has CDR1 KGHSH and CDR2 LQKENI. V was trimmed by 3 bases and J by 2 bases, leaving 9 bases between them. This CDR3 spans 14 amino acids. Written as DNA, the CDR3 is TGTGCCAGCTCACCCCCGACCTACACAGATACGCAGTATTTT. Translation gives CASSPPTYTDTQYF. Full variable domain (rest looked up from reference TRBV18 and TRBJ2-3): NAGVMQNPRHLVRRRGQEARLRCSPMKGHSHVYWYRQLPEEGLKFMVYLQKENIIDESGMPKERFSAEFPKEGPSILRIQQVVRGDSAAYFCASSPPTYTDTQYFGPGTRLTVL.

The chain has TRBV27 and TRBJ2-5, with a possible D match to TRBD2 (6 bases). The V end lost 5 bases, the J end lost 5 bases, and 12 bases lay between the germline ends. The CDR3 runs 13 residues. CDR1 is MNHEY and CDR2 is SMNVEV in the germline V gene (reference sequence). In DNA form, the CDR3 reads TGTGCCAGCAGTGGGGACTTATGGGAGACCCAGTACTTC. Encoded protein: CASSGDLWETQYF.

The chain recombines TRBV13 with TRBJ2-1; D may be TRBD2 (5 bases). From germline, CDR1 is PRHDT and CDR2 FYEKMQ (reference sequence). CDR3 length equals 16 residues. V dropped 5 bases and J dropped 4 bases, with 18 bases sitting between them. For the CDR3, the DNA is TGTGCCAGCAGCCCCCGGGATAGCGACTTTTACAATGAGCAGTTCTTC. Protein sequence: CASSPRDSDFYNEQFF.

The chain employs TRBV7-2 and TRBJ1-2; D unclear. CDR1 and CDR2 (germline): SGHTA, FQGNSA. This CDR3 is built from 14 residues. The ends were cut back, 2 bases at V and 3 bases at J, with 10 bases in the middle. The CDR3 DNA reads as TGTGCCAGCAGCTTACTCCGGACGGACTATGGCTACACCTTC. Encoded protein: CASSLLRTDYGYTF. Based on the CDR3 plus reference TRBV7-2 and TRBJ1-2, the full variable domain is GAGVSQSPSNKVTEKGKDVELRCDPISGHTALYWYRQSLGQGLEFLIYFQGNSAPDKSGLPSDRFSAERTGGSVSTLTIQRTQQEDSAVYLCASSLLRTDYGYTFGSGTRLTVV.

In DNA form, the CDR3 reads TGTGCCTGGAGGGCCGGTGGAGTCGATGGCTACACCTTC. It encodes CAWRAGGVDGYTF. V gene TRBV30 combines with J gene TRBJ1-2; no clear D. The germline CDR1 and CDR2 sequences are GTSNPN and SVGIG (reference sequence). Trimming pared 3 bases from V and 6 bases from J, leaving 14 bases between. The CDR3 consists of 13 residues.

The V call is TRBV6-1, the J call TRBJ2-5, with D unclear. The CDR3 length is 14 residues. The ends were cut back, 5 bases at V and 0 bases at J, with 10 bases in the middle. Germline lookup yields CDR1 MNHNS and CDR2 SASEGT. CDR3 amino acids: CASSLGIYQETQYF. The CDR3 DNA reads TGTGCCAGCAGTCTGGGAATATACCAAGAGACCCAGTACTTC.

The CDR3 sequence: CASWATSSNEQFF. CDR3 nucleotides: TGTGCCAGCTGGGCGACTAGCAGCAATGAGCAGTTCTTC. This chain connects TRBV27 to TRBJ2-1, with TRBD2 matching over 7 bases. The germline gives CDR1 MNHEY, CDR2 SMNVEV (reference sequence). Trimming at V came to 8 bases and at J to 6 bases, leaving 7 bases not matched to a gene. The CDR3 is 13 amino acids.

This chain uses TRBV28 with TRBJ2-7; 9 nucleotides agree with TRBD1. This CDR3 comprises 17 residues. Germline V gene sequence: CDR1 MDHEN, CDR2 SYDVKM. With V trimmed by 2 bases and J by 4 bases, 12 bases remained unmatched. The CDR3 spells CASSLALPGQGSYEQYF. In DNA form, the CDR3 reads TGTGCCAGCAGTTTAGCCCTTCCGGGACAGGGTTCTTACGAGCAGTACTTC.

In DNA form, the CDR3 reads TGTGCCAGCAGCTTAGAGAAAGGCTGGCTAGAGACCCAGTACTTC. Translated: CASSLEKGWLETQYF. V usage is TRBV7-6 and J usage is TRBJ2-5, with D uncertain. With 1 base removed from V and 4 bases from J, the gap between germline ends came to 13 bases. The V gene's germline CDR1 is SGHVS and CDR2 FNYEAQ. The CDR3 consists of 15 residues.

J is TRBJ2-3 and V is TRBV6-4; a possible D gene is TRBD2 (6 bases). Germline lookup yields CDR1 MRHNA and CDR2 SNTAGT. This CDR3 is 15 amino acids long. Trimming left V 3 bases short and J 2 bases short, with 12 bases between. The CDR3 here is CASSESAGSTDTQYF. For the CDR3, the DNA is TGTGCCAGCAGTGAATCTGCGGGGTCCACAGATACGCAGTATTTT.

This clone was seen a single time. The gene calls are TRBV10-3 and TRBJ1-2, with TRBD1 identical over 10 bases. The CDR3 is made up of 14 amino acids. V gave up 6 bases and J gave up 3 bases; unmatched junction bases: 4. Looked up from germline, CDR1 is ENHRY and CDR2 is SYGVKD. CDR3 in amino acids: CAIRGTGVDYGYTF. CDR3 DNA sequence: TGTGCCATCAGGGGGACAGGGGTGGACTATGGCTACACCTTC.

The gene calls are TRBV4-1 and TRBJ2-7; the D gene could be TRBD1 or TRBD2 (5 bases each). The CDR3 consists of 15 residues. Between the trimmed V and J ends, which lost 4 bases and 3 bases, there was a span of 16 bases. Germline CDR1 and CDR2: MGHRA and YSYEKL. CDR3 loop: CASSPARENNYEQYF. CDR3 in DNA: TGCGCCAGCAGCCCCGCCAGGGAGAACAACTACGAGCAGTACTTC.

This clone was found once. CDR3 in amino acids: CSVEDGPGVWSEAFF. The CDR3 coding sequence is TGCAGCGTTGAAGATGGGCCGGGAGTCTGGTCTGAAGCTTTCTTT. The chain recombines TRBV29-1 with TRBJ1-1; no clear D. Per the germline V gene, CDR1 is SQVTM and CDR2 is ANQGSEA. There are 15 residues in the CDR3. Between the trimmed V and J ends, which lost 0 bases and 6 bases, there was a span of 17 bases.

The chain is built from TRBV6-1 and TRBJ1-2; unclear D gene. Deletions cut 5 bases from V and 8 bases from J, with 9 bases between. This CDR3 is 11 amino acids long. Germline assignment: CDR1 MNHNS and CDR2 SASEGT. This CDR3 reads CASSPARGYTF. In nucleotides, the CDR3 is TGTGCCAGCAGTCCAGCTCGCGGCTACACCTTC.

The J gene is TRBJ2-1, the V gene TRBV9, with D tentatively TRBD1 (5 bases). Per the germline V gene, CDR1 is SGDLS and CDR2 is YYNGEE. V gave up 3 bases and J gave up 13 bases, with 11 bases separating them. The CDR3 sequence is 11 residues long. The CDR3 region is CASSDRTKQFF. In DNA, the CDR3 is TGTGCCAGCAGCGACCGGACAAAACAGTTCTTC.

The chain combines TRBV6-5 with TRBJ1-6; a weak D match, TRBD1 (5 bases). CDR3 length: 15 residues. Trimming stripped 5 bases from V and 0 bases from J, with 8 bases between. Germline CDR1 and CDR2: MNHEY and SVGAGI. As DNA, the CDR3 is TGTGCCAGCAGTCCGGGGGGCTCCTATAATTCACCCCTCCACTTT. It is translated as CASSPGGSYNSPLHF.

Only a few counts were recorded for this clone. The chain is built from TRBV7-9 and TRBJ2-1; D is possibly TRBD2 (6 bases). There are 15 residues in the CDR3. V was clipped by 2 bases and J by 2 bases, with 10 bases between them. Germline V gene lookup returns CDR1 SEHNR and CDR2 FQNEAQ (reference sequence). The CDR3 nucleotides read TGTGCCAGCAGCTTATTGGCGGGAACCTACAATGAGCAGTTCTTC. Amino acid sequence: CASSLLAGTYNEQFF.

The rearrangement joins TRBV5-1 to TRBJ2-5; no clear D gene. With 4 bases removed from V and 5 bases from J, the gap between germline ends came to 18 bases. The germline gives CDR1 SGHRS, CDR2 YFSETQ. The CDR3 runs to 15 residues. CDR3 in DNA: TGCGCCAGCAGCCCAGGACCAAATGGTCAGGAGACCCAGTACTTC. It specifies CASSPGPNGQETQYF.

This rearrangement joins TRBV2 to TRBJ1-5; D is undetermined. Germline V lookup: CDR1 SNHLY, CDR2 FYNNEI. Deletions cut 5 bases from V and 9 bases from J, with 11 bases between. The CDR3 is made up of 12 amino acids. The CDR3 region has the DNA TGTGCCAGCAGTCCCACCATGGGGCCCCAGCATTTT. The encoded protein is CASSPTMGPQHF. Complete variable domain (other parts from reference TRBV2 and TRBJ1-5): EPEVTQTPSHQVTQMGQEVILRCVPISNHLYFYWYRQILGQKVEFLVSFYNNEISEKSEIFDDQFSVERPDGSNFTLKIRSTKLEDSAMYFCASSPTMGPQHFGDGTRLSIL.

This chain connects TRBV9 to TRBJ1-5; TRBD1 matches 9 bases. Germline-derived CDR1 and CDR2 are SGDLS and YYNGEE. Germline trimming cut 4 bases from V and 6 bases from J; bases unmatched to any gene: 8. The CDR3 loop spans 15 amino acids. CDR3 amino acids: CASSPTDRGSQPQHF. CDR3 DNA: TGTGCCAGCAGCCCAACGGACAGGGGTAGTCAGCCCCAGCATTTT. Filled out from reference TRBV9 and TRBJ1-5, the complete variable domain reads DSGVTQTPKHLITATGQRVTLRCSPRSGDLSVYWYQQSLDQGLQFLIQYYNGEERAKGNILERFSAQQFPDLHSELNLSSLELGDSALYFCASSPTDRGSQPQHFGDGTRLSIL.

The chain combines TRBV2 with TRBJ1-2; TRBD1 agrees at 11 bases. The CDR3 loop spans 14 amino acids. Germline CDR1 SNHLY, CDR2 FYNNEI. Losses at the gene ends were 5 bases for V and 4 bases for J; bases not matched to a gene: 3. CDR3 sequence (DNA): TGTGCCAGCAGTTGGACAGGGGGCGGCTATGGCTACACCTTC. This translates into CASSWTGGGYGYTF.

The CDR3 DNA follows: TGCGCCAGCAGCCAAGATAGCCCGGGACAGAGTAATGAAAAACTGTTTTTT. Protein: CASSQDSPGQSNEKLFF. The genes are TRBV4-1 and TRBJ1-4; 7 positions match TRBD1. The germline gives CDR1 MGHRA, CDR2 YSYEKL. The CDR3 is 17 amino acids. Trimming at V came to 0 bases and at J to 4 bases, leaving 8 bases not matched to a gene.

J is TRBJ1-5 and V is TRBV5-5; D is unclear. The germline V gene has CDR1 SGHKS and CDR2 YYEKEE (reference sequence). CDR3 length: 13 amino acids. Trimming shortened V by 0 bases and J by 4 bases, and 5 bases separated the two germline ends. The CDR3 DNA follows: TGTGCCAGCAGCTTGGAGAGGAATCAGCCCCAGCATTTT. It codes for CASSLERNQPQHF. Full variable domain (rest looked up from reference TRBV5-5 and TRBJ1-5): DAGVTQSPTHLIKTRGQQVTLRCSPISGHKSVSWYQQVLGQGPQFIFQYYEKEERGRGNFPDRFSARQFPNYSSELNVNALLLGDSALYLCASSLERNQPQHFGDGTRLSIL.

V is TRBV11-2 and J is TRBJ2-7; D is perhaps TRBD1 (5 bases). Trimming left V 5 bases short and J 4 bases short, with 21 bases between. Germline V gene data show CDR1 as SGHAT and CDR2 as FQNNGV. The CDR3 loop spans 16 amino acids. The CDR3 DNA is TGTGCCAGCAGCCTCCAAGGGGAAATAGGATCTTACGAGCAGTACTTC. Its protein is CASSLQGEIGSYEQYF.

The chain recombines TRBV19 with TRBJ2-1; D may be TRBD1 (5 bases). V was cut by 10 bases and J by 5 bases, with 24 bases left in between. Germline assignment: CDR1 LNHDA and CDR2 SQIVND (reference sequence). The CDR3 is 16 residues long. DNA of the CDR3: TGTGCCACTTCCTCACCAAGGGGCGGATGGGACAATGAGCAGTTCTTC. As protein: CATSSPRGGWDNEQFF.

V is TRBV6-5 and J is TRBJ1-2, with TRBD1 matching over 7 bases. V shed 7 bases, J shed 5 bases, and the junction held 10 bases outside the gene matches. There are 14 residues in the CDR3. Germline assignment: CDR1 MNHEY and CDR2 SVGAGI. CDR3 sequence: CASTSLTGNYGYTF. CDR3 nucleotide sequence: TGTGCCAGCACCTCCCTGACAGGGAATTATGGCTACACCTTC.

The chain uses TRBV14 and TRBJ1-2; possibly TRBD1 for D (5 bases). The CDR3 has 14 residues. The germline V gene encodes CDR1 SGHDN and CDR2 FVKESK. V dropped 1 base and J dropped 7 bases, with 13 bases sitting between them. CDR3 region: CASSQGTPWSGYTF. The DNA for the CDR3 is TGTGCCAGCAGCCAAGGGACACCTTGGTCTGGCTACACCTTC.